This T cell receptor (beta chain) was captured in a study of shared clonotypes between healthy human individuals. Study findings and constraints: Blood was the only sampled material, and tissue repertoires likely differ.

All donors were healthy HIV-negative adults lacking recent acute infections or vaccinations. A word on this clone: Its antigen is not identified.

Trimming removed 5 bases at V and 5 bases at J, with 14 bases between. The CDR3 covers 14 residues. The germline V gene has CDR1 SEHNR and CDR2 FQNEAQ (reference sequence). Sequencing used immunoSEQ multiplex PCR; TCRdb keeps in-frame clones, though not all of them. The repertoire includes over 400,000 clones, roughly 95% of them detected once, and approximately 0.06% sits in the top ten. The sequence was collected from a woman aged 30 to 39 in good health. Sequences were obtained from naive CD4+ T cells sorted from blood. Subset: CD45RA+ positively selected. The chain employs TRBV7-9 and TRBJ2-3; D is ambiguous. CDR3 coding DNA: TGTGCCAGCAGCCCCCCAGGCACCCGAGATACGCAGTATTTT. Translating gives CASSPPGTRDTQYF.